The 30 T cell receptor beta chains presented below share a single source sample, sequenced in a study of T cell changes during pregnancy in multiple sclerosis. Sequencing used immunoSEQ multiplex PCR; TCRdb keeps in-frame clones, though not all of them. The sample shows approximately 99,000 clones, over 75% of them seen only once. This specimen consisted of peripheral blood, obtained in the second trimester of pregnancy. The source is a female donor in good health, enrolled as a control in a pregnancy study.

The J gene is TRBJ1-3, the V gene TRBV7-2; 12 bases line up with TRBD1. CDR1 and CDR2 (germline): SGHTA, FQGNSA. Unmatched junction bases numbered 8, after V lost 1 base and J lost 4 bases. This CDR3 is built from 18 residues. CDR3 DNA sequence: TGTGCCAGCAGCTTAGTGGCTTCGGGACAGGGGGCAGGAAACACCATATATTTT. Its protein product is CASSLVASGQGAGNTIYF.

This sequence joins TRBV11-2 and TRBJ1-1; D might be TRBD1 (5 bases). Germline V CDR1 and CDR2: SGHAT, FQNNGV. The CDR3 sequence is 12 residues long. V gave up 2 bases and J gave up 8 bases, with 9 bases separating them. CDR3 bases: TGTGCCAGCAGCTTATCCCAGGGCGAAGCTTTCTTT. Encoded protein: CASSLSQGEAFF.

This clone was detected once. V usage is TRBV29-1 and J usage is TRBJ2-3; possible D gene TRBD1, 5 bases. The germline V gene encodes CDR1 SQVTM and CDR2 ANQGSEA. CDR3 length: 14 residues. The V end was cut by 7 bases, the J end by 4 bases, with 18 bases between. CDR3 sequence reads: CSGDQGPEADTQYF. As DNA, the CDR3 is TGCAGCGGCGACCAGGGTCCCGAGGCAGATACGCAGTATTTT.

This clone was recorded once. This chain uses TRBV4-1 with TRBJ1-2; perhaps TRBD1 as D (6 bases). CDR3 length: 15 residues. V was clipped by 3 bases and J by 2 bases, with 13 bases between them. CDR1 is MGHRA, CDR2 YSYEKL, per germline. The CDR3 sequence: CASSHPVGANYGYTF. The CDR3 DNA reads as TGCGCCAGCAGCCACCCCGTGGGGGCGAACTATGGCTACACCTTC.

The chain's CDR3 is CASSSQAGSSNQPQHF. The CDR3 DNA reads TGTGCCAGCAGCTCCCAGGCTGGGTCTAGCAATCAGCCCCAGCATTTT. The chain links TRBV7-2 to TRBJ1-5; D is uncertain. CDR3 size: 16 residues. Between the trimmed V and J ends, which lost 4 bases and 0 bases, there was a span of 13 bases. Per germline, CDR1 SGHTA and CDR2 FQGNSA.

The chain links TRBV5-6 to TRBJ2-5, with D possibly TRBD1 on 6 matching bases. The tail of the sequence fits TRBJ2-7 better, so the J call may be wrong. Germline CDR1 reads SGHDT; CDR2 reads YYEEEE. The length of the CDR3 is 14 residues. CDR3 bases: TGTGCCAGCAGCTTGGTACAGGGCGCTTACGAGCAGTACTTC. It translates to CASSLVQGAYEQYF.

This chain joins TRBV2 and TRBJ2-1; 10 nucleotides match TRBD2. The length of the CDR3 is 14 residues. Germline V lookup: CDR1 SNHLY, CDR2 FYNNEI. Trimming at V came to 4 bases and at J to 10 bases, leaving 7 bases not matched to a gene. The CDR3 nucleotides read TGTGCCAGCAGTGGTGGACTAGCGGTCCGGGAGCAGTTCTTC. It translates to CASSGGLAVREQFF.

The genes are TRBV2 and TRBJ2-1; 8 bases line up with TRBD2. V was clipped by 8 bases and J by 3 bases; unmatched bases: 3. The germline CDR1 and CDR2 sequences are SNHLY and FYNNEI. The CDR3 is 13 residues long. The CDR3 region has the DNA TGTGCCAGCCTAGCGGGTATCTACAATGAGCAGTTCTTC. The encoded protein is CASLAGIYNEQFF.

The V gene is TRBV18, the J gene TRBJ2-7, with TRBD1 matching 7 bases. In germline, CDR1 is KGHSH, CDR2 LQKENI. The ends lost 3 bases at V and 1 base at J; junction bases unmatched: 18. CDR3 size: 19 residues. CDR3 in amino acids: CASSPNRDSTLRGSYEQYF. CDR3 nucleotide sequence: TGTGCCAGCTCACCCAACCGGGACAGCACACTAAGAGGATCCTACGAGCAGTACTTC.

This rearrangement joins TRBV27 to TRBJ2-7; 11 positions match TRBD2. This CDR3 is 15 amino acids long. Unmatched junction bases numbered 4, after V lost 2 bases and J lost 4 bases. Germline V gives CDR1 MNHEY, CDR2 SMNVEV (reference sequence). DNA of the CDR3: TGTGCCAGCAGTTTAATACTAGCGGGGGCGTACGAGCAGTACTTC. Its translation: CASSLILAGAYEQYF.

The chain couples TRBV25-1 to TRBJ1-2; D call uncertain. Trimming pared 5 bases from V and 4 bases from J, leaving 8 bases between. The CDR3 length is 12 residues. CDR1 and CDR2 (germline): MGHDK, SYGVNS. The CDR3: CASSHGSYGYTF. CDR3 nucleotides: TGTGCCAGCAGTCACGGTTCCTATGGCTACACCTTC.

The chain is built from TRBV27 and TRBJ1-1; the D is unclear. The CDR3 spans 13 residues. Trimming stripped 3 bases from V and 1 base from J, with 6 bases between. Germline CDR1 MNHEY, CDR2 SMNVEV (reference sequence). The CDR3 sequence is CASSFWPNTEAFF. CDR3 nucleotides: TGTGCCAGCAGTTTTTGGCCGAACACTGAAGCTTTCTTT.

The genes are TRBV27 and TRBJ1-1, with TRBD1 as a possible D gene (5 bases). V gave up 0 bases and J gave up 0 bases, with 11 bases separating them. Germline V lookup: CDR1 MNHEY, CDR2 SMNVEV (reference sequence). CDR3 length: 16 amino acids. The CDR3 spells CASSLSIQGLNTEAFF. The CDR3 DNA reads as TGTGCCAGCAGTTTATCGATCCAGGGCTTGAACACTGAAGCTTTCTTT.

Details on this clone: The junction departs from the called germline gene at one end, perhaps through a read error. This sequence joins TRBV5-8 and TRBJ2-1; 10 bases agree with TRBD2. Germline V CDR1 and CDR2: SGHTS, YDEGEE. The CDR3 is 14 residues long. The CDR3 nucleotides are TGTGCCAGCAGTACCGGGACTAGCGACAATGGGCAGTTCTTC. This codes for CASSTGTSDNGQFF.

The CDR3 region is CASSYVRGGDGYTF. CDR3 DNA sequence: TGTGCCAGCAGTTACGTGAGGGGAGGAGATGGCTACACCTTC. This chain links TRBV7-9 with TRBJ1-2; maybe TRBD1 (5 bases). CDR1 and CDR2 (germline): SEHNR, FQNEAQ (reference sequence). Trimming left V 6 bases short and J 6 bases short, with 17 bases between. CDR3 length: 14 amino acids.

The rearrangement links TRBV9 to TRBJ1-1; 10 positions agree with TRBD1. Trimming at V came to 4 bases and at J to 3 bases, leaving 9 bases not matched to a gene. The CDR3 is made up of 16 amino acids. In germline, CDR1 is SGDLS, CDR2 YYNGEE. The CDR3 protein is CASSPRQGAPDTEAFF. The CDR3 region has the DNA TGTGCCAGCAGCCCAAGACAGGGGGCGCCGGACACTGAAGCTTTCTTT.

V usage is TRBV18 and J usage is TRBJ2-1; TRBD1 aligns across 7 bases. The CDR3 totals 13 residues. The germline V gene has CDR1 KGHSH and CDR2 LQKENI. V lost 4 bases to trimming and J lost 4 bases; unmatched junction nucleotides: 1. CDR3 residues: CASSRGQYNEQFF. The CDR3 DNA is TGTGCCAGCTCACGGGGACAGTACAATGAGCAGTTCTTC.

J is TRBJ1-2 and V is TRBV5-1, with a weak D call TRBD1 (5 bases). V gave up 1 base and J gave up 2 bases, with 12 bases separating them. Looked up from germline, CDR1 is SGHRS and CDR2 is YFSETQ. There are 15 residues in the CDR3. Here the CDR3 DNA reads TGCGCCAGCAGCTTGAGGGGTGAAACAAACTATGGCTACACCTTC. Translated: CASSLRGETNYGYTF.

The rearrangement links TRBV9 to TRBJ2-6; 10 nucleotides agree with TRBD1. Losses at the gene ends were 2 bases for V and 1 base for J; bases not matched to a gene: 3. The germline gives CDR1 SGDLS, CDR2 YYNGEE. CDR3 length: 17 amino acids. CDR3 bases: TGTGCCAGCAGCGTGACAGGGGGCCCGTCTGGGGCCAACGTCCTGACTTTC. Translated: CASSVTGGPSGANVLTF.

V usage is TRBV5-6 and J usage is TRBJ2-2, with 11 positions matching TRBD2. The CDR3 contains 16 residues. In germline, CDR1 is SGHDT, CDR2 YYEEEE. Unmatched junction bases numbered 9, after V lost 3 bases and J lost 8 bases. The CDR3 protein is CASSWGLAARGGELFF. CDR3 DNA sequence: TGTGCCAGCAGCTGGGGACTAGCGGCGAGAGGAGGGGAGCTGTTTTTT.

The rearrangement links TRBV14 to TRBJ2-7; 8 nucleotides line up with TRBD1. Losses at the gene ends were 4 bases for V and 2 bases for J; bases not matched to a gene: 1. The germline V gene has CDR1 SGHDN and CDR2 FVKESK. The CDR3 covers 13 residues. Here the CDR3 DNA reads TGTGCCAGCAGCCTGACAGGGGCCTACGAGCAGTACTTC. Translated: CASSLTGAYEQYF. The complete variable domain, with remaining parts taken from reference TRBV14 and TRBJ2-7, reads EAGVTQFPSHSVIEKGQTVTLRCDPISGHDNLYWYRRVMGKEIKFLLHFVKESKQDESGMPNNRFLAERTGGTYSTLKVQPAELEDSGVYFCASSLTGAYEQYFGPGTRLTVT.

This clone was counted once. The chain combines TRBV10-1 with TRBJ1-2; 7 bases fit TRBD1. Germline CDR1 reads WNHNN; CDR2 reads SYGVQD (reference sequence). The junction had 2 bases not matched to a gene; V was cut back by 5 bases and J by 2 bases. The CDR3 spans 13 residues. CDR3: CASSRDSNYGYTF. In DNA, the CDR3 is TGCGCCAGCAGTCGGGACAGCAACTATGGCTACACCTTC.

The gene calls are TRBV6-5 and TRBJ1-2; 10 bases align to TRBD1. V gave up 0 bases and J gave up 8 bases; unmatched junction bases: 0. CDR1 is MNHEY, CDR2 SVGAGI, per germline. This CDR3 region has 13 residues. The CDR3 nucleotides are TGTGCCAGCAGTTACTCGGGACAGGGGGGCTACACCTTC. Translation: CASSYSGQGGYTF.

The genes are TRBV5-1 and TRBJ1-2; TRBD1 might be the D (5 bases). CDR1 is SGHRS, CDR2 YFSETQ, per germline. CDR3 length equals 16 residues. The V end lost 4 bases, the J end lost 0 bases, and 16 bases lay between the germline ends. The CDR3 loop is CASSPVGAEANYGYTF. As DNA, the CDR3 is TGCGCCAGCAGCCCTGTTGGGGCAGAAGCTAACTATGGCTACACCTTC.

The chain has TRBV19 and TRBJ1-4; 7 bases match TRBD1. CDR3 size: 16 residues. Germline assignment: CDR1 LNHDA and CDR2 SQIVND (reference sequence). The trim removed 8 bases at V and 4 bases at J, leaving 13 bases unmatched. CDR3 loop: CASRDHSGGLNEKLFF. CDR3 DNA sequence: TGTGCCAGTCGAGACCACTCAGGGGGACTTAATGAAAAACTGTTTTTT. Looking up the rest from reference TRBV19 and TRBJ1-4 gives the full variable domain: DGGITQSPKYLFRKEGQNVTLSCEQNLNHDAMYWYRQDPGQGLRLIYYSQIVNDFQKGDIAEGYSVSREKKESFPLTVTSAQKNPTAFYLCASRDHSGGLNEKLFFGSGTQLSVL.

This clone has just one count. V usage is TRBV19 and J usage is TRBJ1-5, with D hard to call. Trimming left V 0 bases short and J 7 bases short, with 10 bases between. The CDR3 is 14 residues long. The germline V gene encodes CDR1 LNHDA and CDR2 SQIVND (reference sequence). The CDR3 bases are TGTGCCAGTAGTATAGAGCAGGTCGGCCAGCCCCAGCATTTT. This translates into CASSIEQVGQPQHF. The full variable domain, in which reference TRBV19 and TRBJ1-5 provide the parts outside the CDR3, is DGGITQSPKYLFRKEGQNVTLSCEQNLNHDAMYWYRQDPGQGLRLIYYSQIVNDFQKGDIAEGYSVSREKKESFPLTVTSAQKNPTAFYLCASSIEQVGQPQHFGDGTRLSIL.

CDR3: CASSPVGQGGQPQHF. The CDR3 bases are TGTGCCAGCAGTCCCGTGGGCCAGGGGGGTCAGCCCCAGCATTTT. The rearrangement links TRBV6-5 to TRBJ1-5; 7 positions match TRBD1. Trimming removed 5 bases from V and 6 bases from J; junction bases left unmatched: 10. The CDR3 loop spans 15 amino acids. CDR1 and CDR2 from the germline V gene are MNHEY and SVGAGI.

V usage is TRBV4-1 and J usage is TRBJ2-1, with 7 bases fitting TRBD2. Germline V CDR1 and CDR2: MGHRA, YSYEKL. The trim removed 1 base at V and 2 bases at J, leaving 8 bases unmatched. The CDR3 sequence is 17 residues long. CDR3 amino acids: CASSQAVGGVPYNEQFF. The CDR3 DNA follows: TGCGCCAGCAGCCAAGCCGTTGGGGGGGTACCCTACAATGAGCAGTTCTTC.

The V gene is TRBV19, the J gene TRBJ1-5; TRBD1 matches 7 bases. Trimming cost V 3 bases and J 5 bases; bases outside gene matches: 10. Germline V gene lookup returns CDR1 LNHDA and CDR2 SQIVND (reference sequence). The CDR3 consists of 16 residues. CDR3 amino acids: CASSIPQGGGDQPQHF. In DNA form, the CDR3 reads TGTGCCAGTAGTATCCCTCAAGGAGGGGGCGATCAGCCCCAGCATTTT.

The J gene is TRBJ1-4, the V gene TRBV5-1, with 7 bases that match TRBD1. The V and J ends lost 1 base and 5 bases, in that order; junction bases with no gene match: 5. CDR3 size: 15 residues. From germline, CDR1 is SGHRS and CDR2 YFSETQ. In DNA, the CDR3 is TGCGCCAGCAGCTTGTCCCCAGGGGGAAATGAAAAACTGTTTTTT. As protein: CASSLSPGGNEKLFF.